A selection of T cell receptor beta chains follows, all from one sample in a study of T cell repertoires in cytomegalovirus infection. A single record per CDR3 protein comes from TCRdb applying MiXCR to the reads. The sample includes a few hundred thousand distinct CDR3 sequences, roughly 13% seen only once; the top ten take about 10%. The specimen sequenced was PBMCs. The source is a human donor in good health (CMV status not recorded). Some clones in this sample may be carry-over from other donors' samples. The CDR3 runs from the conserved cysteine through the conserved F or W. The D gene is left open where the match is weak. The size of a clone is reported for some rows only, either as once, few or many, or as a class for expanded clones.

v_gene	j_gene	d_gene	abundance	CDR3nt	CDR3aa
TRBV27	TRBJ2-7	.	few	TGTGCCAGCAGGCCTTTAGCGGTTAGCTCCTACGAGCAGTACTTC	CASRPLAVSSYEQYF
TRBV4-1	TRBJ1-5	.	few	TGCGCCAGCAGCCAAGAGACGGGGTATGATCAGCCCCAGCATTTT	CASSQETGYDQPQHF
TRBV6-1	TRBJ2-3	TRBD2	many	TGTGCCAGCAAAATACCCTACGGGGGGGCATTTCCAGATACGCAGTATTTT	CASKIPYGGAFPDTQYF
TRBV10-3	TRBJ1-2	.	few	TGTGCCATCAGTGAGTCGAGGACATACTATGGCTACACCTTC	CAISESRTYYGYTF
TRBV10-3	TRBJ1-2	TRBD1	few	TGTGCCATCAGTGAGCCGGGACAGAAAAACTATGGCTACACCTTC	CAISEPGQKNYGYTF
TRBV7-2	TRBJ1-2	.	many	TGTGCCAGCAGCCCCCAGGGCCAGTCCGTCTATGGCTACACCTTC	CASSPQGQSVYGYTF
TRBV7-3	TRBJ1-4	.	.	TGTGCCAGCAGCTTACAGGAGGGAGAAAAACTGTTTTTT	CASSLQEGEKLFF
TRBV5-1	TRBJ2-3	TRBD2	.	TGCGCCAGCAGTTCCGCTAGCGGGGGGGAAAATACGCAGTATTTT	CASSSASGGENTQYF
TRBV7-9	TRBJ2-5	.	many	TGTGCCAGCACCGAACGGACCGGGATGGAGACCCAGTACTTC	CASTERTGMETQYF
TRBV20-1	TRBJ1-1	TRBD1	few	TGCAGTGCTAGGGTCGGGACAGGGGTTCTGAGGAACACTGAAGCTTTCTTT	CSARVGTGVLRNTEAFF
TRBV18	TRBJ2-7	TRBD2	few	TGTGCCAGCTCATCCATGTCCGGGACTAGCTACGAGCAGTACTTC	CASSSMSGTSYEQYF
TRBV6-2/TRBV6-3	TRBJ2-7	.	many	TGTGCCAGCAGTTTGTACCCCGGGACCACCTACGAGCAGTACTTC	CASSLYPGTTYEQYF
TRBV7-6	TRBJ2-5	.	many	TGTGCCAGCAGCCGGGCCAACAGGGCGGTGATCTCCAAAGAGACCCAGTACTTC	CASSRANRAVISKETQYF
TRBV3-1	TRBJ2-7	.	few	TGTGCCAGCAGCCTCCGGGGGGCTGAGCAGTACTTC	CASSLRGAEQYF
TRBV2	TRBJ2-5	.	.	TGTGCCAGCAGTGAGGCGGGCGCTCCTCAAGAGACCCAGTACTTC	CASSEAGAPQETQYF
TRBV25-1	TRBJ2-3	.	few	TGTGCCAGCAGTGTCTCTGGGACTAGCACAGATACGCAGTATTTT	CASSVSGTSTDTQYF
TRBV18	TRBJ2-3	TRBD2	.	TGTGCCAGCTCACCAGGACTAGCGCCAGACACAGATACGCAGTATTTT	CASSPGLAPDTDTQYF
TRBV7-3	TRBJ2-2	.	many	TGTACCCGTCCCGGGGAGCTGTTTTTT	CTRPGELFF
TRBV28	TRBJ2-1	.	many	TGTGCCAGCAGTTTGGTAGGCCCGTCTGAGCAGTTCTTC	CASSLVGPSEQFF
TRBV4-1	TRBJ1-4	.	many	TGCGCCAGCAGCCAAGACTCCGGGGACACCGAGAGAGCAACTAATGAAAAACTGTTTTTT	CASSQDSGDTERATNEKLFF
TRBV7-2	TRBJ2-3	.	many	TGTGCCAGCAGCCCCCACGGGAGGGGGCGGGATACGCAGTATTTT	CASSPHGRGRDTQYF
TRBV28	TRBJ2-1	TRBD1	few	TGTGCCAGCAGTCTTACCGGGACAGGGCGTGGGAATGAGCAGTTCTTC	CASSLTGTGRGNEQFF
TRBV5-1	TRBJ1-1	.	.	TGCGCCAGCAGGGGCGCGGAGCCCTCTGAAGCTTTCTTT	CASRGAEPSEAFF
TRBV2	TRBJ1-2	TRBD1	few	TGTGCCAGCAAGGGACAGGGAGGATCTAACTATGGCTACACCTTC	CASKGQGGSNYGYTF
TRBV10-3	TRBJ2-3	TRBD1	.	TGTGCCATCAGTGTTTTACAGGGGATTACTAGCACAGATACGCAGTATTTT	CAISVLQGITSTDTQYF
TRBV7-8	TRBJ1-1	TRBD1	few	TGTGCCAGCAGCTTTGGACAGGCCACTGAAGCTTTCTTT	CASSFGQATEAFF
TRBV12-3/TRBV12-4	TRBJ2-7	.	many	TGTGCCAGCAGCCCGACGGGCCCATTTTTCTACGAGCAGTACTTC	CASSPTGPFFYEQYF
TRBV7-2	TRBJ2-1	TRBD1	many	TGTGCCAGCAGCTTAGTCCAGATACCGGGACAGGGGTTTCACAATGAGCAGTTCTTC	CASSLVQIPGQGFHNEQFF
TRBV12-5	TRBJ2-7	.	.	TGTGCTAGTGGTCAGGGGACGATCTACGAGCAGTACTTC	CASGQGTIYEQYF
TRBV19	TRBJ1-1	TRBD1	few	TGTGCCAGTAGTATTGGACAGGGCCTTGAAGCTTTCTTT	CASSIGQGLEAFF
TRBV2	TRBJ2-1	TRBD2	.	TGTGCCAGCAGTGGGGGGGGTGAGCAGTTCTTC	CASSGGGEQFF
TRBV9	TRBJ2-5	TRBD1	.	TGTGCCAGCAGCGTCGGACAGGGAGTCGGGGAAGAGACCCAGTACTTC	CASSVGQGVGEETQYF
TRBV20-1	TRBJ2-5	TRBD1	many	TGCAGTGCTAGGGAAGTTCACAGGGGTGGAGAGACCCAGTACTTC	CSAREVHRGGETQYF
TRBV20-1	TRBJ1-6	.	many	TGCAGTGCTAGAGAGGGGACGGTTTATAATTCACCCCTCCACTTT	CSAREGTVYNSPLHF
TRBV2	TRBJ2-4	TRBD2	.	TGTGCCAGCGGAGGGAGGGAGGGCATTCAGTACTTC	CASGGREGIQYF
TRBV7-3	TRBJ2-1	.	many	TGTGCCAGCAGCGTCACTAGTTTCTCCTACAATGAGCAGTTCTTC	CASSVTSFSYNEQFF
TRBV18	TRBJ2-1	.	few	TGTGCCAGCTCACCTCTGGAGGATGAGCAGTTCTTC	CASSPLEDEQFF
TRBV5-6	TRBJ1-1	TRBD1	few	TGTGCCAGCAGCGGAAACAGGGGATGGAACACTGAAGCTTTCTTT	CASSGNRGWNTEAFF
TRBV11-2	TRBJ2-5	TRBD1	few	TGTGCCAGCAGCCCCTCGACAGGGCAGGATGAGACCCAGTACTTC	CASSPSTGQDETQYF
TRBV4-1	TRBJ1-1	TRBD1	many	TGCGCCAGCAGCCTCCCCGGGACAGCCCATGAAGCTTTCTTT	CASSLPGTAHEAFF
TRBV4-2	TRBJ2-1	TRBD2	.	TGTGCCAGCAGCTTCGGGACTAGCACGGGGTTCGATGAGCAGTTCTTC	CASSFGTSTGFDEQFF
TRBV13	TRBJ1-2	.	.	TGTGCCAGCAGCTTAAGGAGGGCCCATCACTATGGCTACACCTTC	CASSLRRAHHYGYTF
TRBV20-1	TRBJ2-3	.	many	TGCAGTGCCAGACAACGCACAGATACGCAGTATTTT	CSARQRTDTQYF
TRBV28	TRBJ1-2	TRBD1	many	TGTGCCAGCAGTACCGGACAGGGGGCGCAGGGCTACACCTTC	CASSTGQGAQGYTF
TRBV11-2	TRBJ2-5	.	few	TGTGCCAGCAGCCCGACACGGCCACAAGAGACCCAGTACTTC	CASSPTRPQETQYF
TRBV28	TRBJ2-2	.	.	TGTGCCAGCAGGAGGGCCAAGAGCACCGGGGAGCTGTTTTTT	CASRRAKSTGELFF
TRBV7-8	TRBJ2-7	.	many	TGTGCCAGCAGCCCCGTCGCAGGCGAGCAGTACTTC	CASSPVAGEQYF
TRBV11-2	TRBJ1-2	TRBD1	.	TGTGCCAGCAGCTTATGCTCCGGGGAGGGGGCTCCTGGCTACACCTTC	CASSLCSGEGAPGYTF
TRBV20-1	TRBJ2-6	.	.	TGCAGTGCTCGAAAACCTGGGGCCAACGTCCTGACTTTC	CSARKPGANVLTF